Included here is one T cell receptor beta chain sequence, with context. This specimen belongs to a study of blood T cell repertoires in COVID-19. Study-wide context: Sites across the United States, Italy and Spain contributed samples from acute and convalescent COVID-19. Sources were T cells, B-cell-depleted T cells, or PBMCs; the material itself was cDNA or gDNA.

Measured with immunoSEQ multiplex PCR; TCRdb has only the in-frame clones, and not every one. In the table there are 180,000 or so clones, 80% to 90% of which are singletons. The ends were cut back, 3 bases at V and 2 bases at J, with 14 bases in the middle. The V gene's germline CDR1 is MDHEN and CDR2 SYDVKM. This CDR3 contains 16 residues. V is TRBV28 and J is TRBJ1-3, with unresolved D. The sequence came from a woman in her 50s in a cohort exposed to, infected with or recovered from COVID-19 (not recorded which). The sample taken for sequencing was PBMCs or T cells enriched from blood (not recorded which). The CDR3 loop reads CASSFTIGSPGNTIYF. CDR3 sequence (DNA): TGTGCCAGCAGTTTCACTATTGGATCGCCTGGAAACACCATATATTTT. Filled out from reference TRBV28 and TRBJ1-3, the complete variable domain reads DVKVTQSSRYLVKRTGEKVFLECVQDMDHENMFWYRQDPGLGLRLIYFSYDVKMKEKGDIPEGYSVSREKKERFSLILESASTNQTSMYLCASSFTIGSPGNTIYFGEGSWLTVV.